This T cell receptor (beta chain) was captured in a study of T-cell reconstitution after alpha-beta-depleted transplantation in children. The TCRbeta library incorporated unique molecular identifiers. TCRdb re-derived calls from the PCR reads in MiXCR, one entry per CDR3 protein. The data contain more than 500,000 distinct CDR3 sequences, more than 9.5% of them singletons. This specimen consisted of PBMCs, mostly from graft donor cells, obtained 180 days after TCRalphabeta/CD19-depleted stem cell transplant. The receptor was isolated from a female patient aged 2 to 10 who had a stem cell transplant for aplastic anemia, so the T cells may come from the graft donor.

The CDR3 here is CASSGRTGRTNYGYTF. In DNA form, the CDR3 reads TGTGCCAGCAGTGGACGGACAGGGAGGACTAACTATGGCTACACCTTC. The chain links TRBV25-1 to TRBJ1-2; 8 bases align to TRBD1. The CDR3 totals 16 residues. Germline V gene sequence: CDR1 MGHDK, CDR2 SYGVNS. V lost 4 bases, J lost 0 bases, and 7 bases stayed unmatched.